The 10 T cell receptor beta chains presented below share a single source sample, sequenced in a study of blood T cell repertoires in COVID-19. Clones were read by immunoSEQ multiplex PCR, and TCRdb kept only the in-frame ones, dropping some. Of about 80,000 clones detected, about four fifths appear once; the ten largest clones hold approximately 9.1%. The sample was peripheral blood. The receptors shown here come from a human donor in a cohort sampled during active COVID-19.

This sequence joins TRBV5-4 and TRBJ2-3; D may be TRBD2 (7 bases). There are 14 residues in the CDR3. The germline CDR1 and CDR2 sequences are SGHNT and YYREEE (reference sequence). V was trimmed by 6 bases and J by 3 bases, leaving 14 bases between them. CDR3 in amino acids: CASKTGGQTDTQYF. The CDR3 DNA reads TGTGCCAGCAAAACGGGGGGACAAACAGATACGCAGTATTTT. The full variable domain, rest sourced from reference TRBV5-4 and TRBJ2-3, is ETGVTQSPTHLIKTRGQQVTLRCSSQSGHNTVSWYQQALGQGPQFIFQYYREEENGRGNFPPRFSGLQFPNYSSELNVNALELDDSALYLCASKTGGQTDTQYFGPGTRLTVL.

The sample holds a few counts of this clone. The chain links TRBV5-1 to TRBJ2-1, with 7 bases aligning to TRBD2. The germline V gene has CDR1 SGHRS and CDR2 YFSETQ. Losses at the gene ends were 4 bases for V and 3 bases for J; bases not matched to a gene: 4. CDR3 length equals 14 residues. The CDR3 DNA reads as TGCGCCAGCAGCCCTGGACTAGTCTACAATGAGCAGTTCTTC. Its protein product is CASSPGLVYNEQFF.

The V and J genes are TRBV30 and TRBJ1-5; D gene unclear. CDR3 length: 13 amino acids. Trimming took off 2 bases at V and 6 bases at J, with 11 bases between the two ends. The germline V gene encodes CDR1 GTSNPN and CDR2 SVGIG (reference sequence). The CDR3 is CAWSSSEGQPQHF. CDR3 in DNA: TGTGCCTGGAGTAGTAGTGAGGGTCAGCCCCAGCATTTT. The complete variable domain, with remaining parts taken from reference TRBV30 and TRBJ1-5, reads SQTIHQWPATLVQPVGSPLSLECTVEGTSNPNLYWYRQAAGRGLQLLFYSVGIGQISSEVPQNLSASRPQDRQFILSSKKLLLSDSGFYLCAWSSSEGQPQHFGDGTRLSIL.

V and J are TRBV29-1 and TRBJ2-1, with D unresolved. V gave up 0 bases and J gave up 9 bases, with 6 bases separating them. This CDR3 comprises 11 residues. Germline V gives CDR1 SQVTM, CDR2 ANQGSEA. The CDR3 DNA sequence: TGCAGCGTTGAAGATACTGGTGAGCAGTTCTTC. This codes for CSVEDTGEQFF.

The CDR3 sequence: CAWSISAANTEAFF. The CDR3 DNA sequence: TGTGCCTGGAGTATCTCGGCGGCGAACACTGAAGCTTTCTTT. V is TRBV30 and J is TRBJ1-1; D gene ambiguous. The ends were cut back, 2 bases at V and 1 base at J, with 11 bases in the middle. The germline V gene has CDR1 GTSNPN and CDR2 SVGIG (reference sequence). The CDR3 is 14 residues long.

CDR3 bases: TGTGCCAGCAGCCACTCAGGGGAAGGTGGCTACACCTTC. Protein: CASSHSGEGGYTF. This sequence joins TRBV6-2 or TRBV6-3 and TRBJ1-2, with D maybe TRBD1 (6 bases). Per the germline V gene, CDR1 is MNHEY and CDR2 is SVGEGT. The germline V and J ends were trimmed by 6 bases and 7 bases, with 15 bases remaining between them. The CDR3 is 13 amino acids.

The V call is TRBV5-4, the J call TRBJ2-7; 7 bases fit TRBD2. V gave up 3 bases and J gave up 6 bases; unmatched junction bases: 12. The CDR3 consists of 15 residues. Germline CDR1 is SGHNT and CDR2 is YYREEE (reference sequence). CDR3 in DNA: TGTGCCAGCAGCTCCCTAGGGACGCCGGGAGGCGAGCAGTACTTC. It encodes CASSSLGTPGGEQYF.

The genes are TRBV11-3 and TRBJ2-3; a possible D gene is TRBD2 (5 bases). CDR1 and CDR2 (germline): SGHNT, YENEEA. Between the trimmed V and J ends, which lost 3 bases and 3 bases, there was a span of 16 bases. The CDR3 runs to 16 residues. This CDR3 reads CASSFEAVRGTDTQYF. CDR3 bases: TGTGCCAGCAGCTTTGAAGCGGTTCGCGGGACAGATACGCAGTATTTT.

This clone appeared a few times. This sequence joins TRBV18 and TRBJ2-7; 7 nucleotides agree with TRBD1. V dropped 6 bases and J dropped 4; count of bases not matched to a gene: 6. Germline V gene data show CDR1 as KGHSH and CDR2 as LQKENI. The CDR3 sequence is 13 residues long. This CDR3 reads CASSGTASYEQYF. For the CDR3, the DNA is TGTGCCAGCTCCGGGACAGCGTCATACGAGCAGTACTTC.

This chain connects TRBV28 to TRBJ2-6; 10 nucleotides match TRBD1. With 1 base clipped from V and 1 base from J, the junction kept 7 bases outside the gene matches. The CDR3 has 19 amino acids. CDR1 is MDHEN and CDR2 is SYDVKM in the germline V gene. CDR3 bases: TGTGCCAGCAGTTTATCTCTCGACAGGGGGCTATCTGGGGCCAACGTCCTGACTTTC. Encoded protein: CASSLSLDRGLSGANVLTF.